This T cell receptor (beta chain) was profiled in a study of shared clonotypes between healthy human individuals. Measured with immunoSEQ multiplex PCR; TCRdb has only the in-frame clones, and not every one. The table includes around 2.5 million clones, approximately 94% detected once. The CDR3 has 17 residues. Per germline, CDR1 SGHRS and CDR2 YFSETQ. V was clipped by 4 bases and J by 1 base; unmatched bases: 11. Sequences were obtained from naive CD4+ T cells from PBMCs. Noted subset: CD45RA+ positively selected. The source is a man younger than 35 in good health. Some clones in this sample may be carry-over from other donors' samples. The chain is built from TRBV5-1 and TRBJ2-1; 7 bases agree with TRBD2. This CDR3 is CASSDPVLALSYNEQFF. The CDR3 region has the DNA TGCGCCAGCAGCGACCCTGTACTAGCGCTTTCCTACAATGAGCAGTTCTTC.